This T cell receptor beta chain was profiled in a study of CD8+CD57+ T cells in acquired aplastic anemia (dated by TCRdb to 2017 to 2018). In the study overall: Extracted DNA from sorted CD4+ and CD8+ cells averaged about 3.4 ug, ranging from about 0.18 to 27.4 ug. For healthy donor samples, the average read count was about 10 million for CD4+ cells and 11.0 million for CD8+ cells.

Remarks on this clonotype: Its cognate antigen has yet to be identified. No base-level quality is on record; no much larger clone is a single base apart.

Genomic DNA served as template for TCR beta VDJ combination and CDR3 sequence profiling. TCR repertoire sequencing was run on an Illumina HiSeq 2000. Under the source paper's analysis protocol: Repertoires were assessed using TRBV/TRBJ rearrangement plots, CDR3 size and DJ length profiles, and Simpson's diversity index. Whichever DNA sequence was most abundant in the deep sequencing data was defined as the immunodominant clone. CDR3 amino acid sequences were screened for sharing across subjects and were compared with published repertoires and the VDJdb database. TCRdb took the public reads, trimmed them with fastp at Q25, ran MiXCR for clone calling and kept in-frame beta chains. Entries are consolidated by CDR3 protein sequence, retaining the most common genes and DNA. TCRdb, not the authors, supplied the V and J calls. The sample profile shows 62,000 or so distinct CDR3 sequences; 45% to 55% of them were found once. About 8.9% of the sample is held by the ten biggest clonotypes.

Overall study results and their limits: Over 25 CD8+ CDR3 sequences were found in both patients and controls but appeared to be highly expressed in patients and within the immunodominant clones of the patients. CD8+ Simpson's diversity did not differ significantly between patients and healthy controls (P=0.060).

V is pared back by 6 bases and J by 3 bases, with 14 bases lying between the germline termini. The CDR3 holds 14 amino acids from the cysteine to the phenylalanine. The DNA shown is the 42-base CDR3, in frame from base 1. In this study, sorted CD4+ and CD8+ T cells from the blood of healthy subjects and of severe aplastic anemia patients had their TCR repertoires deep-sequenced. Ficoll-Paque density gradient centrifugation was used to isolate peripheral blood mononuclear cells. Before DNA was extracted, CD4+ and CD8+ T cells were sorted using either FACS or magnetic beads. The sequencing input was sorted CD4+, CD8+, or CD8+CD57+ T cells (not recorded which) from PBMCs. This clonotype was sampled from a human donor in good health, serving as a control. The chain couples TRBV12-3 or TRBV12-4 to TRBJ1-2; matching of 5 bases hints at TRBD1 as the D gene. CDR3 loop: CASRPLGTDYGYTF. In nucleotides, the sequence is TGTGCCAGCAGACCTCTAGGGACTGACTATGGCTACACCTTC.